Following are 3 T cell receptor beta chains from one sample sequenced in a study of T cell repertoires in cytomegalovirus infection. TCRdb reanalysed the reads using MiXCR and keeps one entry per CDR3 protein. The sample lists about 310,000 distinct CDR3 sequences, roughly a sixth occurring once. Sequenced material: PBMCs. The receptors were gathered from a human donor in good health (CMV status not recorded). Some clones in this sample may be carry-over from other donors' samples.

In this sample, this clonotype turned up a few times. CDR3 sequence: CASSYSQGDNSPLHF. CDR3 DNA sequence: TGTGCCAGCAGTTACTCGCAGGGAGATAATTCACCCCTCCACTTT. This chain links TRBV6-2 or TRBV6-3 with TRBJ1-6; TRBD1 is a possible D gene (5 bases). CDR1 and CDR2 (germline): MNHEY, SVGEGT. The CDR3 runs to 15 residues. The V end was cut by 0 bases, the J end by 5 bases, with 8 bases between.

This clonotype was seen more than once but under ten times. The chain is built from TRBV6-2 or TRBV6-3 and TRBJ2-1; no definite D call. The CDR3 length is 12 residues. V was cut by 2 bases and J by 9 bases, with 8 bases left in between. Per the germline V gene, CDR1 is MNHEY and CDR2 is SVGEGT. Written as DNA, the CDR3 is TGTGCCAGCAGTTACCCCCGACGTGAGCAGTTCTTC. It encodes CASSYPRREQFF.

This clonotype has more than one count but fewer than ten. The V and J genes are TRBV25-1 and TRBJ1-2; maybe TRBD1 (6 bases). The germline V and J ends were trimmed by 3 bases and 8 bases, with 19 bases remaining between them. Germline CDR1 is MGHDK and CDR2 is SYGVNS. There are 15 residues in the CDR3. The CDR3 bases are TGTGCCAGCAGTGATGGAACCAGGGGTGTGTACGGCTACACCTTC. The encoded protein is CASSDGTRGVYGYTF.